This T cell receptor (beta chain) was identified during a study of CD8 T cells in Susac syndrome (dated by TCRdb to between 2017 and 2020). Regarding the complete study: Whether CD8+ T cell activation and differentiation in Susac syndrome was antigen driven was tested using repertoire sequencing. Overall study results and their limits: The study acknowledged that relatively few individuals were included in the TCR sequencing and HLA analysis.

CDR1 GTSNPN and CDR2 SVGIG are derived from the germline V gene (reference sequence). V and J are truncated by 0 bases and 3 bases respectively, leaving an intervening sequence of 14 bases. Reading from cysteine to phenylalanine, the CDR3 counts 16 amino acids. The kept DNA is CDR3 alone, 48 bases in frame from the first base. In the case of this clonotype: The antigen it recognizes is unknown. It has no much larger one-base neighbor in the sample; base qualities were not kept.

High-throughput TCR beta sequencing profiled peripheral blood CD8+ and CD4+ T cells from healthy donors, Susac syndrome patients and multiple sclerosis patients. The healthy donors served as controls matched for age and sex. Bulk CD8+ and CD4+ T cells were purified by magnetic negative isolation, while CD8+ TEMRA cells were enriched using FACS. Blood was collected in EDTA tubes and processed within 24 hours, with PBMCs isolated through density gradient centrifugation. PBMCs intended for TCR sequencing were cryopreserved in liquid nitrogen and were subsequently thawed in a 37 degrees C water bath. Purity of sorted or isolated CD4+, CD8+ and CD8+ TEMRA cells was at least 90%. RNA was extracted with the RNeasy kit and roughly 0.45 to 1 ug was reverse transcribed using random hexamers. The immunoSEQ multiplex PCR assay, covering 54 Vbeta and 13 Jbeta segments, was used to amplify TCR beta CDR3 regions. PCR amplification bias was corrected using a synthetic template baseline for primer optimization and computational correction. Per the source publication's procedure: Reads were assigned to V, D and J genes according to IMGT and analyzed in immunoSEQ Analyzer, with only productive sequences retained. Clonality was computed as one minus Shannon entropy normalized by log2 of the number of productive unique sequences. For each patient and control, public and private clones were evaluated within the 100 most prevalent clones. Clones were defined as Susac-specific if absent from the healthy and MS cohorts, from around 1,100 published viral clones and from other ImmuneACCESS disease sequences. TCRdb reprocessed the public reads (quality trimming at Q25 with fastp, clone calling with MiXCR) and kept in-frame beta chains. Merged by CDR3 protein, the rows form single entries marked with the most common genes and DNA. The V and J calls and clone size come from TCRdb's table, not from the authors' own analysis. The sample contains some 150,000 distinct CDR3 sequences, roughly 94% of them found a single time. The ten largest clones capture less than 0.095% of the sample.

The chain is assembled from TRBV30 and TRBJ2-2; the D gene cannot be resolved beyond TRBD1 or TRBD2, each matching 6 bases. The source of this sequence is a human donor in good health. Sequencing was performed on CD4+ T cells from PBMCs. The CDR3 reads CAWSVRGGWDTGELFF. The bases read TGTGCCTGGAGTGTACGAGGGGGGTGGGACACCGGGGAGCTGTTTTTT.